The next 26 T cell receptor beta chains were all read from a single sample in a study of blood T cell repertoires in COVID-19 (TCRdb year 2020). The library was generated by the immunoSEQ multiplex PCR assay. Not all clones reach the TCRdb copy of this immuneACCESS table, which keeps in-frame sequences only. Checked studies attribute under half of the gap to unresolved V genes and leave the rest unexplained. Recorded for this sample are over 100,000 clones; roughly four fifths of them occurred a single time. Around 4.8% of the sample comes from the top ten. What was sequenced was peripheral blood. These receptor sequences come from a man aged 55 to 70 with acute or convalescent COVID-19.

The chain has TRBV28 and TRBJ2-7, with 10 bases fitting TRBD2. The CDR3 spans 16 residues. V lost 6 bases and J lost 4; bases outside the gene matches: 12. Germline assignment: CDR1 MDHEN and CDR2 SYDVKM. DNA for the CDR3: TGTGCCAGCAGCCCGGAGAGGGCAGCGGGAGGGTACGAGCAGTACTTC. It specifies CASSPERAAGGYEQYF.

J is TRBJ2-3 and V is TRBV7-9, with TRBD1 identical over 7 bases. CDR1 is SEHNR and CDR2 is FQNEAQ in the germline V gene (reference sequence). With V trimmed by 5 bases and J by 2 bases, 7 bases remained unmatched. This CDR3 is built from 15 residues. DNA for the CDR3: TGTGCCAGCAGCCCCCGGGACAGTTTCACAGATACGCAGTATTTT. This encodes CASSPRDSFTDTQYF. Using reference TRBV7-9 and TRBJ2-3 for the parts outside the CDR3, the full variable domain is DTGVSQNPRHKITKRGQNVTFRCDPISEHNRLYWYRQTLGQGPEFLTYFQNEAQLEKSRLLSDRFSAERPKGSFSTLEIQRTEQGDSAMYLCASSPRDSFTDTQYFGPGTRLTVL.

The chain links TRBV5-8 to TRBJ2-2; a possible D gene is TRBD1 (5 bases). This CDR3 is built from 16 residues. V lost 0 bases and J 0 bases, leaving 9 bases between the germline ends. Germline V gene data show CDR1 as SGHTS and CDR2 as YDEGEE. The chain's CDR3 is CASSLVGPSNTGELFF. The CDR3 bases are TGTGCCAGCAGCTTGGTGGGGCCCTCGAACACCGGGGAGCTGTTTTTT. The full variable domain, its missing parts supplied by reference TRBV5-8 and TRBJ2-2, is EAGVTQSPTHLIKTRGQQATLRCSPISGHTSVYWYQQALGLGLQFLLWYDEGEERNRGNFPPRFSGRQFPNYSSELNVNALELEDSALYLCASSLVGPSNTGELFFGEGSRLTVL.

CDR3 sequence (DNA): TGTGCCAGCAGGGAGACAGGAAGGTTCTTC. It yields the protein CASRETGRFF. The rearrangement joins TRBV6-5 to TRBJ2-1; possibly TRBD1 for D (6 bases). Germline V gives CDR1 MNHEY, CDR2 SVGAGI. Trimming pared 6 bases from V and 15 bases from J, leaving 12 bases between. The CDR3 spans 10 residues.

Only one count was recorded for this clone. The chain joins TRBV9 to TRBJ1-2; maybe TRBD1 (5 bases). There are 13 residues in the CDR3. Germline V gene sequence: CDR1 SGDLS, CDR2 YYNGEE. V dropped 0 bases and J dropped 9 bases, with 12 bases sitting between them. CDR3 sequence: CASSVEAGVSYTF. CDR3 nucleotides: TGTGCCAGCAGCGTAGAGGCGGGGGTTAGCTACACCTTC.

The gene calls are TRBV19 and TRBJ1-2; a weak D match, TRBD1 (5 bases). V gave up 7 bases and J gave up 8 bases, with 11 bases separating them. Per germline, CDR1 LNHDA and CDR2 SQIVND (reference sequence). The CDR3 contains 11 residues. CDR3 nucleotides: TGTGCCAGTAACACAGGTTCCGGCTACACCTTC. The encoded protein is CASNTGSGYTF.

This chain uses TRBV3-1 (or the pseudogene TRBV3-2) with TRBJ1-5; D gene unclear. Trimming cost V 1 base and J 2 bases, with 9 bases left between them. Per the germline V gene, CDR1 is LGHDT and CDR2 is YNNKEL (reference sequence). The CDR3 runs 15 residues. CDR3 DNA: TGTGCCAGCAGCCAAGGGCTCCCCGGCAATCAGCCCCAGCATTTT. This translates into CASSQGLPGNQPQHF.

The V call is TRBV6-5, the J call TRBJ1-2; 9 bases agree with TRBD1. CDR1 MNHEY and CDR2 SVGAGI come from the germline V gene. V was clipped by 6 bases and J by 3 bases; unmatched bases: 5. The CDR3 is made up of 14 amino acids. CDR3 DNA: TGTGCCAGCAGCCTACAGGGGGCAGACTATGGCTACACCTTC. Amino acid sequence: CASSLQGADYGYTF.

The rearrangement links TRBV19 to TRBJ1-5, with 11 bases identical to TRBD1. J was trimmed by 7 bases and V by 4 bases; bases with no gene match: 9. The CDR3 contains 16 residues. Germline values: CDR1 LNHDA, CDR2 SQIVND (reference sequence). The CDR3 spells CASSTSQGQGVQPQHF. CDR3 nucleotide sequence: TGTGCCAGTAGTACCTCACAGGGACAGGGGGTGCAGCCCCAGCATTTT.

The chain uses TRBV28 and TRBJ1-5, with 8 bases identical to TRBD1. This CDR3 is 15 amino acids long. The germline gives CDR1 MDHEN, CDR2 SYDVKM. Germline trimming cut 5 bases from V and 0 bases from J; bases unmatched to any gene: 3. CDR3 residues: CASSPGTGSNQPQHF. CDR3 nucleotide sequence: TGTGCCAGCAGTCCCGGGACAGGTAGCAATCAGCCCCAGCATTTT. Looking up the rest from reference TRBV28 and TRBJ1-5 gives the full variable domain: DVKVTQSSRYLVKRTGEKVFLECVQDMDHENMFWYRQDPGLGLRLIYFSYDVKMKEKGDIPEGYSVSREKKERFSLILESASTNQTSMYLCASSPGTGSNQPQHFGDGTRLSIL.

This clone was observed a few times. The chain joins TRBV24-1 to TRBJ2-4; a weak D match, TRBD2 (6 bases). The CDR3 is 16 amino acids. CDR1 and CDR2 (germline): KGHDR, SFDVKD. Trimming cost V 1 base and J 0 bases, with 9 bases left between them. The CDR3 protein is CATSDLNSGAKNIQYF. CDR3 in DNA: TGTGCCACCAGTGATTTAAATAGCGGAGCCAAAAACATTCAGTACTTC.

The CDR3 DNA follows: TGTGCCAGCGGCCCTCTCCAAGAGACCCAGTACTTC. It codes for CASGPLQETQYF. This sequence joins TRBV7-9 and TRBJ2-5; no definite D call. Deletions cut 8 bases from V and 1 base from J, with 8 bases between. The germline V gene encodes CDR1 SEHNR and CDR2 FQNEAQ (reference sequence). This CDR3 is built from 12 residues.

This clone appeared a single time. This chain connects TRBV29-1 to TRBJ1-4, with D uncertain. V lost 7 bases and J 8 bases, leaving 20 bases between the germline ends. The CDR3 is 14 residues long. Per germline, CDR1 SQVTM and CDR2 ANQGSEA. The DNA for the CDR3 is TGCAGCGCCGGGAGCCTTGGGAGTGTGGAAAAACTGTTTTTT. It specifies CSAGSLGSVEKLFF.

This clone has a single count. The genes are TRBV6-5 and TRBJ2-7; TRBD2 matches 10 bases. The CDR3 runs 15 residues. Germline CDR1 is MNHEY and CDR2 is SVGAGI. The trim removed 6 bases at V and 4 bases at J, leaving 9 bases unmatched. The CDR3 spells CASSDTGTSEYEQYF. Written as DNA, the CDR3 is TGTGCCAGCAGCGACACCGGGACTAGCGAATACGAGCAGTACTTC.

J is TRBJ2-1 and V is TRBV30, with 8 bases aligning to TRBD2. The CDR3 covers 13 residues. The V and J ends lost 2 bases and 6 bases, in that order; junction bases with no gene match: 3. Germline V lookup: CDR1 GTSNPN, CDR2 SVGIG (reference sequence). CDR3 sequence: CAWSLGTSNEQFF. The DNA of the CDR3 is TGTGCCTGGAGTTTAGGGACTAGCAATGAGCAGTTCTTC.

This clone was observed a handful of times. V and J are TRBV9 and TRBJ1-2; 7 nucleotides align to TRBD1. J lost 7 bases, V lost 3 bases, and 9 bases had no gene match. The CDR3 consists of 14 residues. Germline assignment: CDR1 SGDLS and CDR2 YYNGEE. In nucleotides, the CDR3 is TGTGCCAGCAGCGACTCCGGGACAGCGAGTGGCTACACCTTC. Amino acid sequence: CASSDSGTASGYTF.

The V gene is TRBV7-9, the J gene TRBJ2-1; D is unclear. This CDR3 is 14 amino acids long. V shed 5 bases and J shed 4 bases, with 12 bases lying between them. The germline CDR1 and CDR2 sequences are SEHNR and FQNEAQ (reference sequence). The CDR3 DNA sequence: TGTGCCAGCAGCATGAGTTCGCCTTACAATGAGCAGTTCTTC. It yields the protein CASSMSSPYNEQFF.

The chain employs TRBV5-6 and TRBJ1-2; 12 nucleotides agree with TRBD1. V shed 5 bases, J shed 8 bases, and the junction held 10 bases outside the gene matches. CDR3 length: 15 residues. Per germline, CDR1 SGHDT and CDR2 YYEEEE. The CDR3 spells CASSLPGQGAPGYTF. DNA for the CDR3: TGTGCCAGCAGTTTGCCGGGACAGGGGGCGCCGGGCTACACCTTC.

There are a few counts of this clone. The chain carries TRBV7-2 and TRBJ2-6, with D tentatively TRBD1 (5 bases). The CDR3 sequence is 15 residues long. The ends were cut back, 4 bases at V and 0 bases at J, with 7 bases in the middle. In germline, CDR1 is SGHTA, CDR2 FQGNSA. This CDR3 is CASSSGYSGANVLTF. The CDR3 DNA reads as TGTGCCAGCAGCTCAGGGTACTCTGGGGCCAACGTCCTGACTTTC.

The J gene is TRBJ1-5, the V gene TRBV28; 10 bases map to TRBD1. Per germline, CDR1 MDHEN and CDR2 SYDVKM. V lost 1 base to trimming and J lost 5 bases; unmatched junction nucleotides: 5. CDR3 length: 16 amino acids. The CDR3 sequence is CASSLYLGTGDQPQHF. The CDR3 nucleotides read TGTGCCAGCAGTTTATATCTGGGGACAGGGGATCAGCCCCAGCATTTT.

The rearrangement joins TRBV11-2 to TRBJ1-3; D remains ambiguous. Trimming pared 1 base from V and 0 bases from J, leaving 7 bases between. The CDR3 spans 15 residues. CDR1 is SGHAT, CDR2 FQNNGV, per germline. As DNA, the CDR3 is TGTGCCAGCAGCTTAGTAATCAGCTCTGGAAACACCATATATTTT. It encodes CASSLVISSGNTIYF. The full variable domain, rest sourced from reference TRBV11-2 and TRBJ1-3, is EAGVAQSPRYKIIEKRQSVAFWCNPISGHATLYWYQQILGQGPKLLIQFQNNGVVDDSQLPKDRFSAERLKGVDSTLKIQPAKLEDSAVYLCASSLVISSGNTIYFGEGSWLTVV.

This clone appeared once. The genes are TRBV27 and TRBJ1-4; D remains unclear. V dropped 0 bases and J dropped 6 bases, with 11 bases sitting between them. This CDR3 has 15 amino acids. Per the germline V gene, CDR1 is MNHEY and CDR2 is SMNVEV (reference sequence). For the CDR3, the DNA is TGTGCCAGCAGTTTATCGGTAGGAGACCATGAAAAACTGTTTTTT. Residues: CASSLSVGDHEKLFF.

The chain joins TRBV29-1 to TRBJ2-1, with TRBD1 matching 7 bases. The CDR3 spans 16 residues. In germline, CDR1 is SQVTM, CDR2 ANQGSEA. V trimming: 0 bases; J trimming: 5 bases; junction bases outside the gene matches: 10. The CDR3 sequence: CSVEDWWTGRNNEQFF. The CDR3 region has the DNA TGCAGCGTTGAAGATTGGTGGACAGGCCGGAACAATGAGCAGTTCTTC.

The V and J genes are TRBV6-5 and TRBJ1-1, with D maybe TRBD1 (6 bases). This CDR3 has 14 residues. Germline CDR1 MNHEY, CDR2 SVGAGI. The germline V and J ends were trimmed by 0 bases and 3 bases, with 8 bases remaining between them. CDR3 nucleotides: TGTGCCAGCAGTTACTCGGCAGGGGACACTGAAGCTTTCTTT. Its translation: CASSYSAGDTEAFF.

The CDR3 is CASALTGDRGDGYTF. CDR3 nucleotides: TGTGCCAGCGCCCTGACAGGGGACCGCGGGGATGGCTACACCTTC. The chain links TRBV7-6 to TRBJ1-2; 8 nucleotides align to TRBD1. Per the germline V gene, CDR1 is SGHVS and CDR2 is FNYEAQ. After removal of 8 bases from V and 6 bases from J, the junction contained 14 bases not matched to a gene. This CDR3 is 15 amino acids long.

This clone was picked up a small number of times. The CDR3: CASSINVADTIYF. DNA for the CDR3: TGTGCCAGTAGTATCAACGTGGCGGACACCATATATTTT. J is TRBJ1-3 and V is TRBV19; D is undetermined. This CDR3 is built from 13 residues. Germline V gene data show CDR1 as LNHDA and CDR2 as SQIVND (reference sequence). V lost 3 bases, J lost 8 bases, and 11 bases lay in between.